This paragraph reports one TCR beta chain. The entry originates in a study of OX40 agonist ivuxolimab in advanced cancers. The CDR3 has 13 amino acids. The germline CDR1 and CDR2 sequences are SNHLY and FYNNEI. The assay was immunoSEQ multiplex PCR, and TCRdb's table has in-frame clones only and misses some. The sample has some 96,000 clones; around 91% are singletons. The chain uses TRBV2 and TRBJ1-5; maybe TRBD1 (5 bases). The sequence was collected from an adult with an advanced solid tumor such as melanoma, head and neck, liver or kidney cancer. The material sequenced was CD4+ or CD8+ T cells sorted from blood, taken in a trial of the OX40 agonist ivuxolimab. The CDR3 spells CTGGDLGNQPQHF. CDR3 in DNA: TGTACGGGGGGGGATCTGGGCAATCAGCCCCAGCATTTT.